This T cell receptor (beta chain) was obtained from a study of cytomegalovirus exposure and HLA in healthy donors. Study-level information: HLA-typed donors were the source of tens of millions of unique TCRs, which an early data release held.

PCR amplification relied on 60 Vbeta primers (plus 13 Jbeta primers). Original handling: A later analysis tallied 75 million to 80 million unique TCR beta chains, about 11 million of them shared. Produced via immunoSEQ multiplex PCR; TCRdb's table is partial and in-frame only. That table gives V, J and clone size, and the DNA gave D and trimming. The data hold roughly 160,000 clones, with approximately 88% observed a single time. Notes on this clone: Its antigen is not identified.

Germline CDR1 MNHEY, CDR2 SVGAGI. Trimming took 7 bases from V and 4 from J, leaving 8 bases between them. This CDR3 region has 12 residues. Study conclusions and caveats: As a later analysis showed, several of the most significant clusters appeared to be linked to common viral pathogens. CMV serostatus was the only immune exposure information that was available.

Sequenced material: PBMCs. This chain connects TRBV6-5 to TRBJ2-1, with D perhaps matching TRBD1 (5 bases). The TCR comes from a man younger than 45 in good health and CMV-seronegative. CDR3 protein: CASKGSYNEQFF. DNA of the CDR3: TGTGCCAGCAAGGGGTCATACAATGAGCAGTTCTTC.